The 23 T cell receptor beta chains listed next were all sequenced from one sample in a study of blood T cell repertoires in COVID-19. Profiled with immunoSEQ multiplex PCR; TCRdb holds only in-frame clones, not every one. The repertoire holds about 220,000 clones, with about 82% as singletons. The sample comprised peripheral blood. The origin of the receptors is a woman in her 70s with COVID-19, enrolled during active disease.

The chain carries TRBV20-1 and TRBJ1-2; 8 positions agree with TRBD1. CDR1 is DFQATT, CDR2 SNEGSKA, per germline (reference sequence). J was trimmed by 6 bases and V by 3 bases; bases with no gene match: 3. CDR3 length: 12 amino acids. The CDR3 region is CSASQDRDGYTF. CDR3 nucleotides: TGCAGTGCTAGTCAGGACAGGGATGGCTACACCTTC.

DNA for the CDR3: TGTGCCAGCAGCCCGGGACAGGGCCACACTGAAGCTTTCTTT. This codes for CASSPGQGHTEAFF. This chain connects TRBV7-2 to TRBJ1-1; 9 bases align to TRBD1. The CDR3 extends over 14 amino acids. Germline lookup yields CDR1 SGHTA and CDR2 FQGNSA. V lost 5 bases, J lost 3 bases, and 4 bases stayed unmatched.

J is TRBJ2-1 and V is TRBV6-2 or TRBV6-3, with 14 nucleotides matching TRBD2. CDR3 size: 16 residues. V was pared by 4 bases and J by 8 bases, with 7 bases of the junction left unmatched. Per germline, CDR1 MNHEY and CDR2 SVGEGT. The CDR3 region is CASSSPGLAGVYEQFF. In DNA form, the CDR3 reads TGTGCCAGCAGTTCCCCGGGACTAGCGGGAGTTTATGAGCAGTTCTTC.

The V gene is TRBV6-5, the J gene TRBJ1-5; D gene uncertain. Germline loops: CDR1 MNHEY, CDR2 SVGAGI. The CDR3 loop spans 14 amino acids. The V and J ends lost 6 bases and 6 bases respectively, with 15 bases between them. The CDR3, as DNA: TGTGCCAGCAGGCAAGACTCCCTGTTTCAGCCCCAGCATTTT. It is translated as CASRQDSLFQPQHF.

V is TRBV10-3 and J is TRBJ1-2, with TRBD1 as a possible D gene (6 bases). Germline loops: CDR1 ENHRY, CDR2 SYGVKD. This CDR3 spans 13 amino acids. V shed 3 bases and J shed 2 bases, with 7 bases lying between them. The CDR3 spells CAISDRGNYGYTF. CDR3 coding DNA: TGTGCCATCAGTGACAGGGGCAACTATGGCTACACCTTC.

This rearrangement joins TRBV7-8 to TRBJ1-1, with D uncertain. From germline, CDR1 is SGHVS and CDR2 FQNEAQ. V was pared by 5 bases and J by 6 bases, with 10 bases between. The CDR3 runs to 12 residues. The CDR3 region is CASSQSRSEAFF. In DNA form, the CDR3 reads TGTGCCAGCAGCCAATCGAGGTCTGAAGCTTTCTTT. The whole variable domain, remainder taken from reference TRBV7-8 and TRBJ1-1, is GAGVSQSPRYKVAKRGQDVALRCDPISGHVSLFWYQQALGQGPEFLTYFQNEAQLDKSGLPSDRFFAERPEGSVSTLKIQRTQQEDSAVYLCASSQSRSEAFFGQGTRLTVV.

The chain recombines TRBV7-2 with TRBJ2-1; the D gene is possibly TRBD2 (5 bases). Looked up from germline, CDR1 is SGHTA and CDR2 is FQGNSA. This CDR3 has 15 residues. The germline V and J ends were trimmed by 5 bases and 9 bases, with 20 bases remaining between them. The CDR3 DNA sequence: TGTGCCAGCAGCCTCCGCTTCGGGGAGTTTGTTGAGCAGTTCTTC. Translating gives CASSLRFGEFVEQFF. The full variable domain, completed using reference TRBV7-2 and TRBJ2-1, is GAGVSQSPSNKVTEKGKDVELRCDPISGHTALYWYRQSLGQGLEFLIYFQGNSAPDKSGLPSDRFSAERTGGSVSTLTIQRTQQEDSAVYLCASSLRFGEFVEQFFGPGTRLTVL.

The chain recombines TRBV5-4 with TRBJ2-1; 8 bases fit TRBD2. With 6 bases clipped from V and 0 bases from J, the junction kept 8 bases outside the gene matches. Germline assignment: CDR1 SGHNT and CDR2 YYREEE (reference sequence). CDR3 length: 16 residues. The CDR3 spells CASTREGGSSYNEQFF. The DNA for the CDR3 is TGTGCCAGCACCCGGGAGGGCGGGAGCTCCTACAATGAGCAGTTCTTC.

This clone was detected a few times. The chain has TRBV5-6 and TRBJ2-7; 9 bases line up with TRBD1. Germline trimming cut 3 bases from V and 6 bases from J; bases unmatched to any gene: 1. The CDR3 consists of 12 residues. Germline CDR1 SGHDT, CDR2 YYEEEE. The CDR3 sequence: CASSWGQGEQYF. CDR3 DNA sequence: TGTGCCAGCAGCTGGGGACAGGGCGAGCAGTACTTC.

V is TRBV11-3 and J is TRBJ2-7; D is perhaps TRBD1 (5 bases). The length of the CDR3 is 15 residues. Trimming removed 1 base from V and 4 bases from J, with 14 bases in between. From germline, CDR1 is SGHNT and CDR2 YENEEA. In DNA form, the CDR3 reads TGTGCCAGCAGCTTAGGGACACCCCGCACGTACGAGCAGTACTTC. Translation gives CASSLGTPRTYEQYF.

This clone appeared once. This rearrangement joins TRBV7-3 to TRBJ2-7; 10 nucleotides match TRBD2. CDR1 SGHTA and CDR2 FQGTGA come from the germline V gene. J was trimmed by 4 bases and V by 5 bases; bases with no gene match: 11. This CDR3 contains 16 residues. The CDR3 region has the DNA TGTGCCAGCAGCCTAGGGGCTAGCGGGAGTGGATACGAGCAGTACTTC. Its protein product is CASSLGASGSGYEQYF.

This clone occurred once. The genes are TRBV9 and TRBJ1-6; no reliable D call. V shed 3 bases and J shed 6 bases, with 16 bases lying between them. In germline, CDR1 is SGDLS, CDR2 YYNGEE. The CDR3 length is 16 residues. CDR3 bases: TGTGCCAGCAGCGCCCACCGCGGTGGGAGTAATTCACCCCTCCACTTT. It codes for CASSAHRGGSNSPLHF.

This chain links TRBV7-2 with TRBJ2-7; 8 positions agree with TRBD2. The CDR3 is made up of 14 amino acids. The junction had 11 bases not matched to a gene; V was cut back by 7 bases and J by 6 bases. CDR1 SGHTA and CDR2 FQGNSA come from the germline V gene. CDR3 DNA sequence: TGTGCCAGCAATGGGGTATTTAGCGGGGCCGAGCAGTACTTC. It specifies CASNGVFSGAEQYF. Variable domain in full (rest from reference TRBV7-2 and TRBJ2-7): GAGVSQSPSNKVTEKGKDVELRCDPISGHTALYWYRQSLGQGLEFLIYFQGNSAPDKSGLPSDRFSAERTGGSVSTLTIQRTQQEDSAVYLCASNGVFSGAEQYFGPGTRLTVT.

The rearrangement uses TRBV12-3 or TRBV12-4 and TRBJ1-1; D remains ambiguous. With 1 base removed from V and 10 bases from J, the gap between germline ends came to 13 bases. The CDR3 length is 13 residues. This chain's CDR3 is CASSLGSPSGAFF. The CDR3 nucleotides are TGTGCCAGCAGTTTAGGGAGCCCGAGCGGAGCTTTCTTT.

A few counts support this clone. J is TRBJ1-1 and V is TRBV7-3; maybe TRBD1 (6 bases). CDR3 length equals 14 residues. The V end lost 2 bases, the J end lost 4 bases, and 11 bases lay between the germline ends. The germline V gene encodes CDR1 SGHTA and CDR2 FQGTGA. In nucleotides, the CDR3 is TGTGCCAGCAGCTTATCTCGGGACACCACTGAAGCTTTCTTT. Its translation is CASSLSRDTTEAFF.

The chain links TRBV7-2 to TRBJ2-5; a possible D gene is TRBD2 (8 bases). CDR1 is SGHTA and CDR2 is FQGNSA in the germline V gene. V gave up 5 bases and J gave up 2 bases, with 18 bases separating them. CDR3 length: 16 residues. The CDR3 here is CASSPRGAGGQETQYF. As DNA, the CDR3 is TGTGCCAGCAGCCCCAGGGGGGCGGGAGGACAAGAGACCCAGTACTTC.

This clone appeared a few times. The chain couples TRBV5-1 to TRBJ2-1; 14 positions agree with TRBD2. This CDR3 has 18 residues. The ends lost 4 bases at V and 6 bases at J; junction bases unmatched: 12. From germline, CDR1 is SGHRS and CDR2 YFSETQ. This CDR3 is CASSTGTSGRLWGNEQFF. The CDR3, as DNA: TGCGCCAGCAGCACCGGGACTAGCGGGAGATTGTGGGGCAATGAGCAGTTCTTC.

This sequence joins TRBV7-2 and TRBJ2-2; D perhaps matches TRBD2 (6 bases). Germline CDR1 is SGHTA and CDR2 is FQGNSA. The CDR3 is made up of 15 amino acids. Trimming took off 1 base at V and 5 bases at J, with 11 bases between the two ends. The CDR3 is CASSLGGVETGELFF. In DNA, the CDR3 is TGTGCCAGCAGCTTAGGGGGGGTGGAAACCGGGGAGCTGTTTTTT.

The chain combines TRBV18 with TRBJ1-1; 7 bases fit TRBD1. This CDR3 has 15 residues. Trimming took 4 bases from V and 4 from J; bases not matched to a gene: 9. Germline assignment: CDR1 KGHSH and CDR2 LQKENI. The chain's CDR3 is CASSRPGGQTTEAFF. Here the CDR3 DNA reads TGTGCCAGCTCACGTCCCGGGGGACAGACCACTGAAGCTTTCTTT.

CDR3 sequence (DNA): TGTGCCACCAGTCGAGGGGGGGAGCTGTTTTTT. Residues: CATSRGGELFF. The gene calls are TRBV24-1 and TRBJ2-2; weak D call: TRBD2 (5 bases). Germline assignment: CDR1 KGHDR and CDR2 SFDVKD. This CDR3 region has 11 residues. V shed 6 bases and J shed 8 bases, with 6 bases lying between them.

The chain joins TRBV9 to TRBJ2-1; 10 bases are shared with TRBD2. V trimming: 4 bases; J trimming: 3 bases; junction bases outside the gene matches: 4. This CDR3 is built from 15 residues. Germline values: CDR1 SGDLS, CDR2 YYNGEE. The CDR3, as DNA: TGTGCCAGCAGCCCGGGGACTAGCGTCTACAATGAGCAGTTCTTC. This sequence encodes CASSPGTSVYNEQFF.

V usage is TRBV12-3 or TRBV12-4 and J usage is TRBJ1-2, with TRBD1 matching over 7 bases. V gave up 3 bases and J gave up 4 bases; unmatched junction bases: 2. There are 13 residues in the CDR3. CDR3 protein: CASSLGQTYGYTF. CDR3 sequence (DNA): TGTGCCAGCAGTTTGGGACAGACCTATGGCTACACCTTC.

The chain couples TRBV3-1 (or the pseudogene TRBV3-2) to TRBJ1-2, with D possibly TRBD1 on 5 matching bases. V was pared by 0 bases and J by 4 bases, with 12 bases between. This CDR3 is built from 15 residues. Germline V gene lookup returns CDR1 LGHDT and CDR2 YNNKEL (reference sequence). The CDR3 region has the DNA TGTGCCAGCAGCCAAGAACAGGCCCTTGGCTATGGCTACACCTTC. This encodes CASSQEQALGYGYTF.